What follows are 25 T cell receptor beta chains derived from one specimen sequenced in a study of Ad26.COV2.S vaccination and SARS-CoV-2 variants. Here immunoSEQ multiplex PCR was the method, and the copy in TCRdb shows in-frame clones only, minus some. The data contain around 370,000 clones, about 85% of them singletons. The treatment: some 20 received Ad26.COV2.S at low or high dose, single or two shots; about 5 received placebo; per-sample allocation not given. The study sampled participants on day 63 after the first vaccine or placebo injection. The specimen comprised peripheral blood, sampled in a trial of Ad26.COV2.S vaccine versus placebo. The receptors were sampled from a person between 18 and 65 years old who received the Ad26.COV2.S COVID-19 vaccine or a placebo.

The chain links TRBV3-1 (or the pseudogene TRBV3-2) to TRBJ2-7; weak D call: TRBD2 (5 bases). CDR1 is LGHDT and CDR2 is YNNKEL in the germline V gene (reference sequence). Trimming stripped 0 bases from V and 2 bases from J, with 8 bases between. The CDR3 totals 14 residues. The CDR3: CASSQEAVPYEQYF. In DNA form, the CDR3 reads TGTGCCAGCAGCCAAGAAGCGGTCCCCTACGAGCAGTACTTC.

The chain couples TRBV20-1 to TRBJ1-6; TRBD1 matches at 7 bases. Trimming removed 3 bases from V and 6 bases from J; junction bases left unmatched: 8. The CDR3 is made up of 15 amino acids. CDR1 and CDR2 from the germline V gene are DFQATT and SNEGSKA (reference sequence). The CDR3 sequence is CSASPGGAINSPLHF. Written as DNA, the CDR3 is TGCAGTGCTAGTCCAGGGGGGGCGATTAATTCACCCCTCCACTTT.

The chain recombines TRBV11-2 with TRBJ1-2; 7 nucleotides align to TRBD1. The germline gives CDR1 SGHAT, CDR2 FQNNGV. This CDR3 contains 16 residues. With 4 bases clipped from V and 4 bases from J, the junction kept 12 bases outside the gene matches. CDR3 sequence: CASSSTHTGTVYGYTF. DNA for the CDR3: TGTGCCAGCAGCTCCACTCATACCGGGACAGTCTATGGCTACACCTTC.

The CDR3 here is CASSYDGSGYEQYF. CDR3 bases: TGTGCCAGCAGTTATGACGGTTCGGGCTACGAGCAGTACTTC. The V and J genes are TRBV27 and TRBJ2-7, with D unresolved. Trimming cost V 4 bases and J 3 bases, with 13 bases left between them. CDR1 MNHEY and CDR2 SMNVEV come from the germline V gene (reference sequence). This CDR3 is built from 14 residues.

The V call is TRBV1, the J call TRBJ2-3; TRBD2, the table's D call, lacks a check against the DNA. TRBV1 is deemed a pseudogene. This CDR3 spans 18 amino acids. The DNA for the CDR3 is TGCACCAGCAGCCAAGAGGAGGCTAGCGGGGCAAGCACAGATACGCAGTATTTT. The encoded protein is CTSSQEEASGASTDTQYF.

The rearrangement links TRBV27 to TRBJ1-2; a weak D match, TRBD1 (5 bases). The germline V gene encodes CDR1 MNHEY and CDR2 SMNVEV (reference sequence). The CDR3 spans 14 residues. V lost 6 bases and J lost 2, with 13 bases in between. The CDR3 sequence: CASRGAAPNYGYTF. CDR3 sequence (DNA): TGTGCCAGCAGAGGGGCGGCTCCCAACTATGGCTACACCTTC.

The gene calls are TRBV6-2 or TRBV6-3 and TRBJ1-2; no clear D. The germline V gene has CDR1 MNHEY and CDR2 SVGEGT. V was trimmed by 0 bases and J by 6 bases, leaving 8 bases between them. There are 13 residues in the CDR3. The chain's CDR3 is CASSYSGIDGYTF. The CDR3 nucleotides are TGTGCCAGCAGTTACTCAGGTATAGATGGCTACACCTTC.

J is TRBJ2-3 and V is TRBV9, with D unresolved. The CDR3 is 15 amino acids. CDR1 is SGDLS and CDR2 is YYNGEE in the germline V gene. V was cut by 5 bases and J by 1 base, with 14 bases left in between. The CDR3 bases are TGTGCCAGCAGTGGCCTTGGCGCGGGCACAGATACGCAGTATTTT. Protein product: CASSGLGAGTDTQYF.

The rearrangement links TRBV6-6 to TRBJ1-4; 11 nucleotides align to TRBD1. Germline V lookup: CDR1 MNHNY, CDR2 SVGAGI (reference sequence). After removal of 5 bases from V and 5 bases from J, the junction contained 7 bases not matched to a gene. This CDR3 spans 16 amino acids. This chain's CDR3 is CASSRSGTGGNEKLFF. CDR3 bases: TGTGCCAGCAGTCGATCTGGGACAGGGGGAAATGAAAAACTGTTTTTT.

This chain joins TRBV28 and TRBJ2-1; 10 nucleotides align to TRBD1. CDR3 length equals 18 residues. The ends lost 6 bases at V and 6 bases at J; junction bases unmatched: 17. Germline values: CDR1 MDHEN, CDR2 SYDVKM. The CDR3 coding sequence is TGTGCCAGCAGACCAGAGGACAGGGGGTACGCGGGATCCAATGAGCAGTTCTTC. Translating it yields CASRPEDRGYAGSNEQFF.

The genes are TRBV29-1 and TRBJ2-7, with 9 positions matching TRBD2. The CDR3 spans 20 residues. Germline trimming cut 1 base from V and 1 base from J; bases unmatched to any gene: 20. The V gene's germline CDR1 is SQVTM and CDR2 ANQGSEA. In DNA form, the CDR3 reads TGCAGCGTTGAAGTCCCGGGTTATAGCGGGAGATCCCCCCCGTCCTACGAGCAGTACTTC. Translated, it gives CSVEVPGYSGRSPPSYEQYF.

In its sample, this clone was seen many times. The V call is TRBV4-1, the J call TRBJ1-1, with 9 bases identical to TRBD1. Germline CDR1 reads MGHRA; CDR2 reads YSYEKL. V shed 4 bases and J 5 bases; nucleotides not matched to a gene: 2. CDR3 length equals 13 residues. The chain's CDR3 is CASSRTGETEAFF. The CDR3 DNA is TGCGCCAGCAGCCGGACAGGGGAAACTGAAGCTTTCTTT.

V and J are TRBV7-9 and TRBJ2-7; 12 bases align to TRBD1. The CDR3 is 15 residues long. Germline lookup yields CDR1 SEHNR and CDR2 FQNEAQ (reference sequence). Trimming cost V 5 bases and J 7 bases; bases outside gene matches: 9. The CDR3 DNA is TGTGCCAGCAGCGACCGGGACAGGGGGCGCCATGAGCAGTACTTC. Translating gives CASSDRDRGRHEQYF.

The chain employs TRBV19 and TRBJ2-7; D is perhaps TRBD1 (6 bases). This CDR3 region has 14 residues. CDR1 is LNHDA, CDR2 SQIVND, per germline (reference sequence). Trimming pared 2 bases from V and 5 bases from J, leaving 13 bases between. The chain's CDR3 is CASSITQGNNEQYF. The CDR3, as DNA: TGTGCCAGTAGTATAACACAGGGTAACAACGAGCAGTACTTC.

The chain's CDR3 is CASSLAGMNTEAFF. CDR3 bases: TGCGCCAGCAGCTTGGCAGGGATGAACACTGAAGCTTTCTTT. The genes are TRBV5-1 and TRBJ1-1, with D possibly TRBD1 on 5 matching bases. The germline gives CDR1 SGHRS, CDR2 YFSETQ. The length of the CDR3 is 14 residues. V gave up 0 bases and J gave up 0 bases, with 6 bases separating them. Full variable domain (outside the CDR3, taken from reference TRBV5-1 and TRBJ1-1): KAGVTQTPRYLIKTRGQQVTLSCSPISGHRSVSWYQQTPGQGLQFLFEYFSETQRNKGNFPGRFSGRQFSNSRSEMNVSTLELGDSALYLCASSLAGMNTEAFFGQGTRLTVV.

The gene calls are TRBV7-8 and TRBJ1-5; 7 bases match TRBD1. The CDR3 runs 15 residues. The J segment lost 4 bases and the V segment lost 5 bases, leaving 8 bases of the junction unmatched. Germline loops: CDR1 SGHVS, CDR2 FQNEAQ. The CDR3 loop is CASSRSTGINQPQHF. CDR3 sequence (DNA): TGTGCCAGCAGCCGGTCGACAGGGATTAATCAGCCCCAGCATTTT.

The chain uses TRBV28 and TRBJ1-6; unclear D gene. Germline V CDR1 and CDR2: MDHEN, SYDVKM. The V end was cut by 2 bases, the J end by 13 bases, with 9 bases between. This CDR3 comprises 12 residues. In nucleotides, the CDR3 is TGTGCCAGCAGTTTACCGGTGCAGCCCCTCCACTTT. Amino acid sequence: CASSLPVQPLHF.

The table lists this clone with a count of one. V gene TRBV9 combines with J gene TRBJ1-6, with 7 bases lining up with TRBD1. The junction had 8 bases not matched to a gene; V was cut back by 4 bases and J by 7 bases. From germline, CDR1 is SGDLS and CDR2 YYNGEE. The CDR3 consists of 15 residues. CDR3 nucleotide sequence: TGTGCCAGCAGCCCGTTGGGACAGATAAATTCACCCCTCCACTTT. Its translation: CASSPLGQINSPLHF.

This rearrangement joins TRBV27 to TRBJ2-2; possibly TRBD1 for D (6 bases). Per the germline V gene, CDR1 is MNHEY and CDR2 is SMNVEV (reference sequence). This CDR3 spans 18 amino acids. V was cut by 5 bases and J by 0 bases, with 19 bases left in between. CDR3 sequence: CASSHGTLGPPNTGELFF. CDR3 bases: TGTGCCAGCAGTCACGGGACACTCGGACCGCCGAACACCGGGGAGCTGTTTTTT.

This chain links TRBV5-5 with TRBJ2-5; TRBD2 might be the D (5 bases). The CDR3 extends over 12 amino acids. CDR1 SGHKS and CDR2 YYEKEE come from the germline V gene (reference sequence). Trimming pared 5 bases from V and 3 bases from J, leaving 8 bases between. The CDR3 coding sequence is TGTGCCAGCAGTCCCGGGGAAGAGACCCAGTACTTC. This sequence encodes CASSPGEETQYF.

The gene calls are TRBV15 and TRBJ2-3; TRBD2 aligns across 7 bases. The germline V gene has CDR1 LNHNV and CDR2 YYDKDF (reference sequence). The CDR3 sequence is 18 residues long. V trimming: 3 bases; J trimming: 5 bases; junction bases outside the gene matches: 17. In DNA, the CDR3 is TGTGCCACCAGCAGTGGATGGGATTGGCGGGAGAAACAAGATACGCAGTATTTT. It translates to CATSSGWDWREKQDTQYF.

The CDR3 loop is CASSQGAGINYGYTF. DNA of the CDR3: TGTGCCAGCAGCCAAGGCGCGGGGATTAACTATGGCTACACCTTC. The chain carries TRBV3-1 (or the pseudogene TRBV3-2) and TRBJ1-2; D unresolved. Germline-derived CDR1 and CDR2 are LGHDT and YNNKEL (reference sequence). This CDR3 is 15 amino acids long. The V gene lost 1 base and the J gene lost 1 base, with 10 bases spanning the gap.

In DNA, the CDR3 is TGTGCCAGCCTCGACAGGGGGTCGTCCTACGAGCAGTACTTC. It codes for CASLDRGSSYEQYF. V is TRBV9 and J is TRBJ2-7, with 9 bases aligning to TRBD1. This CDR3 has 14 amino acids. V gave up 7 bases and J gave up 1 base; unmatched junction bases: 6. Germline V lookup: CDR1 SGDLS, CDR2 YYNGEE.

The CDR3: CASGISGRGNEQFF. CDR3 coding DNA: TGTGCCAGCGGAATTAGCGGGAGGGGAAATGAGCAGTTCTTC. This chain uses TRBV11-3 with TRBJ2-1; the match to TRBD2 covers 11 bases. The CDR3 covers 14 residues. The germline V gene encodes CDR1 SGHNT and CDR2 YENEEA. J lost 7 bases, V lost 8 bases, and 7 bases had no gene match.

This rearrangement joins TRBV19 to TRBJ2-1; D not certain. The CDR3 is 14 residues long. Germline V gene sequence: CDR1 LNHDA, CDR2 SQIVND (reference sequence). With 6 bases removed from V and 0 bases from J, the gap between germline ends came to 9 bases. CDR3 DNA: TGTGCCAGTAGGGAAGTAGGCTCCTACAATGAGCAGTTCTTC. This codes for CASREVGSYNEQFF.